The clone carrying this T cell receptor beta chain turned up a few times. Its cognate antigen is unknown. Molecular barcoding with unique molecular identifiers was used for the TCRbeta library. MiXCR, applied by TCRdb to the PCR reads, yields one record per CDR3 protein. Among around 490,000 distinct CDR3 sequences listed, over 9.5% were seen once. This specimen belongs to a study of T-cell reconstitution after alpha-beta-depleted transplantation in children. Study outcomes and limitations: One year post-transplant, T-cell counts and diversity were largely derived from T cells produced anew. Roughly two months post-transplant, alpha-beta T cells reportedly originated from several hundred graft clones that had expanded.

The length of the CDR3 is 16 residues. V was pared by 0 bases and J by 1 base, with 11 bases between. The V gene's germline CDR1 is LGHNA and CDR2 YSLEER. The genes are TRBV4-3 and TRBJ2-3, with D possibly TRBD2 on 6 matching bases. The TCR comes from a female patient aged 2-15 years who had a stem cell transplant for aplastic anemia, so the T cells may come from the graft donor. The sample consisted of PBMCs, mostly from graft donor cells, taken 180 days after TCRalphabeta/CD19-depleted stem cell transplant. The CDR3 region has the DNA TGCGCCAGCAGCCAAGATGCCTGGGGGGGCACAGATACGCAGTATTTT. The encoded protein is CASSQDAWGGTDTQYF.